A selection of T cell receptor beta chains follows, all from one sample in a study of T cell responses to AZD1222 COVID-19 vaccine. Sequencing was performed with immunoSEQ multiplex PCR; in TCRdb, only in-frame clones are kept and a portion is missing. The sample comprises about 150,000 clones, 70% to 90% of which are singletons, and 1.9% rests with the top ten. Sequencing used peripheral blood, obtained on day 0 of AZD1222 vaccination. Every receptor here comes from an adult in good health. The CDR3 runs from the conserved cysteine through the conserved F or W. Each record gives: CDR3 protein, CDR3 DNA, J gene, D gene, V gene, clone size. D genes are given only for firm matches. Not all rows give a size; the values are once, few, many and, for expanded clones, a class.

CASSLRSGLVDTQYF,TGCGCCAGCAGCTTACGGAGCGGGTTAGTAGATACGCAGTATTTT,TRBJ2-3,.,TRBV5-1,.
CASSPSGATQTQYF,TGTGCCAGCAGCCCCTCCGGGGCTACCCAGACCCAGTACTTC,TRBJ2-5,.,TRBV7-3,.
CASSAPRTGGNTIYF,TGTGCCAGCAGCGCCCCCAGGACAGGGGGAAACACCATATATTTT,TRBJ1-3,TRBD1,TRBV9,.
CASSLALREPQHF,TGTGCCAGCAGTTTAGCGCTCCGGGAGCCCCAGCATTTT,TRBJ1-5,.,TRBV12-3/TRBV12-4,.
CASSPNTGRGNTEAFF,TGTGCCAGCAGCCCGAACACGGGGCGGGGGAACACTGAAGCTTTCTTT,TRBJ1-1,.,TRBV7-8,.
CASISGISYNEQFF,TGTGCCAGCATCAGCGGGATCTCCTACAATGAGCAGTTCTTC,TRBJ2-1,TRBD2,TRBV28,.
CASSESGRGAFF,TGTGCCAGCAGTGAATCCGGACGGGGAGCTTTCTTT,TRBJ1-1,.,TRBV2,.
CASTQEPGQVSNQPQHF,TGTGCCAGCACCCAAGAACCGGGACAGGTGAGCAATCAGCCCCAGCATTTT,TRBJ1-5,TRBD1,TRBV28,.
CASSPQGGNTEAFF,TGTGCCAGTAGTCCTCAAGGGGGGAACACTGAAGCTTTCTTT,TRBJ1-1,.,TRBV19,.
CASSKQGDRYEQYF,TGTGCCAGCAGTAAACAGGGAGACAGATACGAGCAGTACTTC,TRBJ2-7,.,TRBV27,.
CASSETGKYYGYTF,TGTGCCAGCAGTGAGACAGGGAAGTACTATGGCTACACCTTC,TRBJ1-2,TRBD1,TRBV6-2/TRBV6-3,.
CASGQDGTPSSYNSPLHF,TGCGCCAGCGGCCAAGATGGGACCCCAAGCTCCTATAATTCACCCCTCCACTTT,TRBJ1-6,.,TRBV4-3,.
CASRGQGLSGYTF,TGCGCCAGCAGAGGACAGGGACTGAGTGGCTACACCTTC,TRBJ1-2,TRBD1,TRBV10-2,once
CASSLRAVFPGSPLHF,TGTGCCAGCAGCTTACGGGCAGTCTTCCCGGGTTCACCCCTCCACTTT,TRBJ1-6,.,TRBV7-2,.
CSGAGTSGNTGELFF,TGCAGCGGTGCCGGGACTAGCGGGAACACCGGGGAGCTGTTTTTT,TRBJ2-2,TRBD2,TRBV29-1,.
CASSYPPEGNTGELFF,TGTGCCAGCAGTTACCCCCCGGAGGGGAACACCGGGGAGCTGTTTTTT,TRBJ2-2,.,TRBV6-2/TRBV6-3,.
CASSLGHSSNQPQHF,TGCGCCAGCAGCTTGGGGCATTCTAGCAATCAGCCCCAGCATTTT,TRBJ1-5,.,TRBV5-1,.
CASSTQQGANTEAFF,TGCGCCAGCAGCACACAACAGGGGGCCAACACTGAAGCTTTCTTT,TRBJ1-1,TRBD1,TRBV5-1,.
CSVEDRANTGELFF,TGCAGCGTTGAAGACAGGGCAAACACCGGGGAGCTGTTTTTT,TRBJ2-2,.,TRBV29-1,.
CATSDRLQGSQETQYF,TGTGCCACCAGTGATCGACTACAGGGGTCCCAAGAGACCCAGTACTTC,TRBJ2-5,TRBD1,TRBV24-1,.
CSASKDRAEAFF,TGCAGTGCTAGTAAAGACAGGGCTGAAGCTTTCTTT,TRBJ1-1,TRBD1,TRBV20-1,.
CASIFYNEQFF,TGTGCCAGCATCTTCTACAATGAGCAGTTCTTC,TRBJ2-1,.,TRBV28,few
CASSLSRGGTEAFF,TGTGCCAGCAGCTTGTCCCGGGGAGGCACTGAAGCTTTCTTT,TRBJ1-1,.,TRBV11-2,once
CASSQGLGQGDEKLFF,TGCGCCAGCAGCCAAGGCTTGGGACAGGGGGACGAAAAACTGTTTTTT,TRBJ1-4,TRBD1,TRBV4-1,once
CASSIDRGGNQPQHF,TGTGCCAGTAGTATAGACAGGGGAGGCAATCAGCCCCAGCATTTT,TRBJ1-5,.,TRBV19,.
CASSPTTGTYNEQFF,TGTGCCAGCAGCCCAACGACAGGGACCTACAATGAGCAGTTCTTC,TRBJ2-1,TRBD1,TRBV7-3,once
CASSVAPGTGMEKLFF,TGTGCCAGCAGCGTAGCCCCCGGGACAGGGATGGAAAAACTGTTTTTT,TRBJ1-4,TRBD1,TRBV9,.
CASSWTGLMNTEAFF,TGTGCCAGCAGTTGGACAGGTTTAATGAACACTGAAGCTTTCTTT,TRBJ1-1,TRBD1,TRBV6-6,once
CASSYGTTYGYTF,TGTGCCAGCAGCTATGGGACAACCTATGGCTACACCTTC,TRBJ1-2,.,TRBV6-5,.
CASRGTGPGELFF,TGTGCCAGCAGGGGGACAGGGCCCGGGGAGCTGTTTTTT,TRBJ2-2,TRBD1,TRBV2,once
CASSKMGQNTEAFF,TGTGCCAGCAGCAAAATGGGACAGAACACTGAAGCTTTCTTT,TRBJ1-1,.,TRBV21-1,.
CASSSPGRETQYF,TGTGCCAGCAGTTCCCCGGGTCGAGAGACCCAGTACTTC,TRBJ2-5,.,TRBV28,.
CASSGGFHEQFF,TGCGCCAGCAGCGGGGGGTTCCATGAGCAGTTCTTC,TRBJ2-1,.,TRBV5-1,few
CASSYNYEQYF,TGTGCCAGCAGTTACAACTACGAGCAGTACTTC,TRBJ2-7,.,TRBV7-2,.
CASRGDFLGQYF,TGTGCCAGCAGAGGGGACTTTCTTGGGCAGTACTTC,TRBJ2-7,.,TRBV12-3/TRBV12-4,.
CASSLAEGQPQHF,TGTGCCAGCAGCTTAGCCGAGGGTCAGCCCCAGCATTTT,TRBJ1-5,.,TRBV7-2,.
CASSQGLQGHEKLFF,TGCGCCAGCAGCCAGGGTCTACAGGGGCACGAAAAACTGTTTTTT,TRBJ1-4,TRBD1,TRBV4-3,.
CASSRTGQNTEAFF,TGTGCCAGCAGCAGGACAGGGCAGAACACTGAAGCTTTCTTT,TRBJ1-1,TRBD1,TRBV27,few
CASSGDRGNQPQHF,TGTGCCAGCAGTGGCGACAGGGGGAATCAGCCCCAGCATTTT,TRBJ1-5,TRBD1,TRBV2,.
CASSEYVGFSNQPQHF,TGTGCCAGCAGTGAATATGTGGGGTTTAGCAATCAGCCCCAGCATTTT,TRBJ1-5,.,TRBV6-1,.